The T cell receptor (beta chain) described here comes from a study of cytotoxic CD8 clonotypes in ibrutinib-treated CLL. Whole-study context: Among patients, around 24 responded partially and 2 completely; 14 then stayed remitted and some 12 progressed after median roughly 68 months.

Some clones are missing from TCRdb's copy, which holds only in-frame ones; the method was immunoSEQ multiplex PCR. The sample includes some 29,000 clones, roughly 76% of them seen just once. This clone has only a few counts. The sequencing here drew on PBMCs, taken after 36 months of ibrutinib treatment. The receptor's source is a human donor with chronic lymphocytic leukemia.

The CDR3 bases are TGTGCCAGCAGTCCAACTAGCGGGGCGAACTCCTACGAGCAGTACTTC. It encodes CASSPTSGANSYEQYF. The gene calls are TRBV7-9 and TRBJ2-7; TRBD2 aligns across 10 bases. Germline CDR1 and CDR2: SEHNR and FQNEAQ (reference sequence). The CDR3 totals 16 residues. V dropped 6 bases and J dropped 0; count of bases not matched to a gene: 8.